This T cell receptor (beta chain) was recovered during a study of T-cell reconstitution after alpha-beta-depleted transplantation in children. This clonotype was detected ten times or more. Unique molecular identifiers were incorporated into the prepared TCRbeta library. Using its own MiXCR run on the PCR reads, TCRdb lists one record per CDR3 protein. In the table there are approximately 640,000 distinct CDR3 sequences, around a sixth of which are singletons. The CDR3 sequence is 14 residues long. Trimming took off 6 bases at V and 8 bases at J, with 20 bases between the two ends. Germline lookup yields CDR1 SGHDT and CDR2 YYEEEE.

This sequence originates from a human donor who donated a stem cell graft to a child with acute myeloid leukemia. The material sequenced was PBMCs from the stem cell graft donor, taken from the stem cell graft. This rearrangement joins TRBV5-6 to TRBJ1-2, with unresolved D. The CDR3 is CASTLPSGMRGYTF. CDR3 DNA sequence: TGTGCCAGCACGCTTCCGTCGGGGATGCGAGGCTACACCTTC.